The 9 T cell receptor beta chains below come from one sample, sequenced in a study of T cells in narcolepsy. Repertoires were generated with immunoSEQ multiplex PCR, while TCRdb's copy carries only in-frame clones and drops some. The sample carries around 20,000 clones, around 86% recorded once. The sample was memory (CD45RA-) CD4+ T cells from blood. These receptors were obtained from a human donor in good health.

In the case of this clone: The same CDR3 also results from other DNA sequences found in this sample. The CDR3 reads CAWSVNGRNTIYF. For the CDR3, the DNA is TGTGCCTGGAGTGTAAATGGCCGAAACACCATATATTTT. V gene TRBV30 combines with J gene TRBJ1-3; D ambiguous. The germline V and J ends were trimmed by 0 bases and 5 bases, with 8 bases remaining between them. The CDR3 runs to 13 residues. Germline loops: CDR1 GTSNPN, CDR2 SVGIG (reference sequence).

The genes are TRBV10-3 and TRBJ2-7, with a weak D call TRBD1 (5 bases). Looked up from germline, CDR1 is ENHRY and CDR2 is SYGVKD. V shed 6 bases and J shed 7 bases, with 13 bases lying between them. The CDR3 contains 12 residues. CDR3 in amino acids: CAISIRGEEQYF. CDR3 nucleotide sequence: TGTGCCATCAGCATAAGGGGTGAAGAGCAGTACTTC.

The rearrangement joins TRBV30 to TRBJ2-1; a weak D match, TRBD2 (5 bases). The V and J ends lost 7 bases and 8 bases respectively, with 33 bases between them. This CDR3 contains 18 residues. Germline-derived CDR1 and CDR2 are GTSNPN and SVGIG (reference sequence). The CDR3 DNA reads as TGTGCCTCCTCGCACGGGCAGAACGAACGTTCCGCGGGCTATGAGCAGTTCTTC. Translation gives CASSHGQNERSAGYEQFF.

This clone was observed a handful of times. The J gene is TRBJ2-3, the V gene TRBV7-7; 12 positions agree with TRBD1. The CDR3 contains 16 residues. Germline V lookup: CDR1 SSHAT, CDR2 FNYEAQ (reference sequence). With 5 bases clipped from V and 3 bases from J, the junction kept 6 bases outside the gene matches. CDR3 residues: CASSAGQGARTDTQYF. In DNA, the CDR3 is TGTGCCAGCAGCGCGGGACAGGGGGCGCGTACAGATACGCAGTATTTT.

The CDR3 coding sequence is TGTGCCAGCAGCACCAGGGGAAAGTCATACTCCTACGAGCAGTACTTC. Translating it yields CASSTRGKSYSYEQYF. The chain carries TRBV21-1 and TRBJ2-7; TRBD1, as called in the table, went unchecked against the DNA. TRBV21-1 constitutes a pseudogene. The CDR3 spans 16 residues.

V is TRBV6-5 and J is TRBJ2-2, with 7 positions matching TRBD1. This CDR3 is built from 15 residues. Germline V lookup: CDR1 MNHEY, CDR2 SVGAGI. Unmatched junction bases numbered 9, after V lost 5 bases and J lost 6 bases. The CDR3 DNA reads TGTGCCAGCAGTAGATCCCAGACAGGGCCCGGGGAGCTGTTTTTT. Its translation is CASSRSQTGPGELFF.

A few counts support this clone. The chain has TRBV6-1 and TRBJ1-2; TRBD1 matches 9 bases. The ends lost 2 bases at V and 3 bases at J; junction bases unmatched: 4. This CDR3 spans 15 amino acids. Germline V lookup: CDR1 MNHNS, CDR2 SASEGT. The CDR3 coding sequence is TGTGCCAGCAGTGAAACAGGGGGCTACGACTATGGCTACACCTTC. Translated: CASSETGGYDYGYTF.

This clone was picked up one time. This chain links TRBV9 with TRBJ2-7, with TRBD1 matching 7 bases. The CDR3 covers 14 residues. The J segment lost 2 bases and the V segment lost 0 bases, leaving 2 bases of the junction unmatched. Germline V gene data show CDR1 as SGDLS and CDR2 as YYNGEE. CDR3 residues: CASSVGGQPYEQYF. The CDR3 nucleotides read TGTGCCAGCAGCGTAGGGGGACAGCCCTACGAGCAGTACTTC.

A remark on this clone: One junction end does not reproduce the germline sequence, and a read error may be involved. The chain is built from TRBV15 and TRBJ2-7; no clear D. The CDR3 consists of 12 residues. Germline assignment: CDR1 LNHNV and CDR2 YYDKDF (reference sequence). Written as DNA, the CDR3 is TGTGCCACCAGCAGAGAGGAAGGACCTCCAGACTTC. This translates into CATSREEGPPDF.